This is a list of T cell receptor beta chains from one sample in a study of regulatory T cells in long-lasting Graves disease. TCRdb reprocessed the multiplex PCR reads via MiXCR and lists one record per CDR3 protein. Counted here are hundreds of thousands of distinct CDR3 sequences, approximately 16% occurring once; the ten biggest clones make up approximately 7.6%. These data also featured in a second study, about T cells in Graves' hyperthyroidism and ophthalmopathy.

The source material was peripheral blood mononuclear cells (PBMCs), sampled at new diagnosis, from a patient treated with antithyroid drugs. These receptors were taken from a woman between 40 and 50 years old with Graves disease. CDR3s include the opening cysteine and the closing phenylalanine or tryptophan. The D gene is left open where the match is weak. The size entry is marked missing in some rows and otherwise reads once, few, many or a size class.

v_gene,j_gene,abundance,d_gene,CDR3nt,CDR3aa
TRBV28,TRBJ2-7,many,NA,TGTGCCAGCAGCCATAACTACGAGCAGTACTTC,CASSHNYEQYF
TRBV18,TRBJ2-3,NA,NA,TGTACCAGCTCACCAACTTTCACAGATACGCAGTATTTT,CTSSPTFTDTQYF
TRBV4-1,TRBJ2-7,NA,TRBD2,TGCGCCAGCAGCCAAGATAAACTAGCGGGAGGGACGTACGAGCAGTACTTC,CASSQDKLAGGTYEQYF
TRBV12-3/TRBV12-4,TRBJ1-2,many,TRBD1,TGTGCCAGCAGTTCCGGGACAGAAGTCTATGGCTACACCTTC,CASSSGTEVYGYTF
TRBV7-2,TRBJ2-2,few,TRBD2,TGTGCCAGCAGCCAGAGGGGACTAGCGGGAGGGAACACCGGGGAGCTGTTTTTT,CASSQRGLAGGNTGELFF
TRBV12-3/TRBV12-4,TRBJ1-2,many,NA,TGTGCCAGCAGCCTCCCCGGGGGGCTGGAAAATGGCTACACCTTC,CASSLPGGLENGYTF
TRBV19,TRBJ2-7,many,TRBD1,TGTGCCAGTAGTATTGAGGGGACAGGCTACGAGCAGTACTTC,CASSIEGTGYEQYF
TRBV28,TRBJ2-5,NA,TRBD1,TGTGCCAGCAGTGGCACCGGGACAGGGGGCAAAGAGACCCAGTACTTC,CASSGTGTGGKETQYF
TRBV6-1,TRBJ2-3,many,NA,TGTGCCAGCAACCGCGGGGATACGCAGTATTTT,CASNRGDTQYF
TRBV12-3/TRBV12-4,TRBJ2-3,many,TRBD2,TGTGCCAGCAGTATAGGACTAGCGGGCACAGATACGCAGTATTTT,CASSIGLAGTDTQYF
TRBV5-1,TRBJ2-1,many,TRBD1,TGCGCCAGCTCCGAAGACAGGGCAGCCTACAATGAGCAGTTCTTC,CASSEDRAAYNEQFF
TRBV2,TRBJ1-1,many,NA,TGTGCCAGCAGTGTTAAGATTGAAGCTTTCTTT,CASSVKIEAFF
TRBV20-1,TRBJ2-5,many,TRBD2,TGCAGTGCTAGAGGTGGTAGCGGGACTTTAGAGACCCAGTACTTC,CSARGGSGTLETQYF
TRBV3-1,TRBJ2-4,few,NA,TGTGCCAGCAGCCAGGGAGTGCTCAAGGGGAACATTCAGTACTTC,CASSQGVLKGNIQYF
TRBV4-3,TRBJ2-1,many,TRBD2,TGCGCCAGCAGCCAAGATGTAGCGGGCTCCTACAATGAGCAGTTCTTC,CASSQDVAGSYNEQFF
TRBV20-1,TRBJ1-1,many,NA,TGCAGTGCTAGAGATATCCGGACTCAGGGTGGGGCTTTCTTT,CSARDIRTQGGAFF
TRBV11-2,TRBJ1-1,many,NA,TGTGCCAGCAGCTCAAGGGTGGCTGAAGCTTTCTTT,CASSSRVAEAFF
TRBV11-3,TRBJ2-7,many,TRBD2,TGTGCCAGCAGCTTAGTAGCGGGGGTAACCTACGAGCAGTACTTC,CASSLVAGVTYEQYF
TRBV24-1,TRBJ2-2,many,NA,TGTGCCACCAGTGATCGCCACCCCAGCGGAGTGAACACCGGGGAGCTGTTTTTT,CATSDRHPSGVNTGELFF
TRBV19,TRBJ1-1,many,TRBD1,TGTGCCAGTAGTATGATGCCAGGGGGTGAAGCTTTCTTT,CASSMMPGGEAFF
TRBV27,TRBJ2-7,NA,NA,TGTGCCAGCAGTTTAGACCGGGGGATCTACGAGCAGTACTTC,CASSLDRGIYEQYF
TRBV3-1,TRBJ1-2,many,NA,TGTGCCAGCAGCCAAGATGTCCGAGGTGGCTACACCTTC,CASSQDVRGGYTF
TRBV20-1,TRBJ1-5,NA,NA,TGCAGTGCGACTAGGCGGGGGGCCAATCAGCCCCAGCATTTT,CSATRRGANQPQHF
TRBV2,TRBJ1-4,many,TRBD1,TGTGCCTGCAGTGACTTACAGGGGGCTTCTGGAAAACTGTTTTTT,CACSDLQGASGKLFF
TRBV19,TRBJ2-7,few,NA,TGTGCCAGTAGTATAGAGGGGGCTACGCGGAACTACGAGCAGTACTTC,CASSIEGATRNYEQYF
TRBV7-9,TRBJ2-1,many,TRBD2,TGTGCCAGCAGCCCCTTCGGGCTAGCGGGAGCCAATGAGCAGTTCTTC,CASSPFGLAGANEQFF
TRBV6-6,TRBJ2-5,many,NA,TGTGCCAGCAGTTACTCGATCGGGCACATACAAGAGACCCAGTACTTC,CASSYSIGHIQETQYF
TRBV29-1,TRBJ2-7,few,NA,TGCAGCGTTGAAGATCGAATACAGGGTTTATGCGAGCAGTACTTC,CSVEDRIQGLCEQYF
TRBV9,TRBJ2-5,few,TRBD2,TGTGCCAGCAGCGAGGGACTAGCGGGAGGAGGTCAAGAGACCCAGTACTTC,CASSEGLAGGGQETQYF